This T cell receptor beta chain was identified in a study of blood T cells in healthy people across ages. It was with a sample-barcoded 5' primer and a J-beta primer mix that a second PCR of about 6 to 12 cycles was run. TCRdb analysed the 5' RACE reads with MiXCR anew, one entry per CDR3 protein. The sample records 800,000 to 1,300,000 distinct CDR3 sequences, approximately 25% being singletons. This CDR3 has 16 amino acids. V lost 4 bases, J lost 0 bases, and 10 bases lay in between. The same specimen was also included in a second study, on T cells of mothers and their children.

The sequenced sample consisted of blood. This clonotype was sampled from a girl aged 2 to 9 in good health. The gene calls are TRBV12-3 or TRBV12-4 and TRBJ2-6, with D unclear. CDR3 nucleotides: TGTGCCAGCAGTTACGAACAGTTCTCTGGGGCCAACGTCCTGACTTTC. This gives the protein CASSYEQFSGANVLTF.